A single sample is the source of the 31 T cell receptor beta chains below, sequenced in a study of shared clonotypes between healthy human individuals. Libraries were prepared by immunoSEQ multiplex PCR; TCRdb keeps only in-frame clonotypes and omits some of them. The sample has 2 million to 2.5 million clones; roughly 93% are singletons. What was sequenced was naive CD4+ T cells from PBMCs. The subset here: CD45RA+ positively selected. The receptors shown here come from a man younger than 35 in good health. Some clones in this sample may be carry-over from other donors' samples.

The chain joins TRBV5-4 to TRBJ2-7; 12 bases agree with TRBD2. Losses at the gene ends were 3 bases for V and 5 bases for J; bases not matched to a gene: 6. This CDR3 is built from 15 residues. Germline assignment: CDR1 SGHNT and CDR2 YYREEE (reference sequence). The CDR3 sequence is CASSSLAGGPDEQYF. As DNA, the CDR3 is TGTGCCAGCAGCTCCCTAGCGGGAGGGCCTGACGAGCAGTACTTC.

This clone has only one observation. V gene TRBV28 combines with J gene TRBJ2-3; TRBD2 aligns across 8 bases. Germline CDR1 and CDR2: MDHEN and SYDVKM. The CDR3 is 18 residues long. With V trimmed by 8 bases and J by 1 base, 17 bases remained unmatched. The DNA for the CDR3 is TGTGCCAGCCGATTAAGAAGCGGGAGTGGGGGTGGCACAGATACGCAGTATTTT. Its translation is CASRLRSGSGGGTDTQYF.

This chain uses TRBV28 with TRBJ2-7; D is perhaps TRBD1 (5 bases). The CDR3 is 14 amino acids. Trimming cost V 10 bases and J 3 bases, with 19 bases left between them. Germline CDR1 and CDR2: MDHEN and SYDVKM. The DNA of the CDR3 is TGTGCCACCGACGATGCAGGGAAGGTCTACGAGCAGTACTTC. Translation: CATDDAGKVYEQYF.

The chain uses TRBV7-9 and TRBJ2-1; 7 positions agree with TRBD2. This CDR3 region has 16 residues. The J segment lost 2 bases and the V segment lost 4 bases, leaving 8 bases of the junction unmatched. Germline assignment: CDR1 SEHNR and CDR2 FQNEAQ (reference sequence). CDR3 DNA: TGTGCCAGCAGCTCAACCGGGACTACAACCTACAATGAGCAGTTCTTC. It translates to CASSSTGTTTYNEQFF.

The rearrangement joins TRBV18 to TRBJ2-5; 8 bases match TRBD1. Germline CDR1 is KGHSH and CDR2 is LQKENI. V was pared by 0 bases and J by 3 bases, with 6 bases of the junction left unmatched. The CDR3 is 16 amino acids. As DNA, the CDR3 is TGTGCCAGCTCACCACCCGACGGACAGGGAAAAGAGACCCAGTACTTC. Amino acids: CASSPPDGQGKETQYF.

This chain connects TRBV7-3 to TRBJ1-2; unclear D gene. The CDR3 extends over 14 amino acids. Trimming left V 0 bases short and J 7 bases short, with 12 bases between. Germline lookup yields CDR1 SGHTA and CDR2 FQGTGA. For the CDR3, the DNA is TGTGCCAGCAGCTTAACTGGGATCGGTCCTGGCTACACCTTC. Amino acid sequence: CASSLTGIGPGYTF.

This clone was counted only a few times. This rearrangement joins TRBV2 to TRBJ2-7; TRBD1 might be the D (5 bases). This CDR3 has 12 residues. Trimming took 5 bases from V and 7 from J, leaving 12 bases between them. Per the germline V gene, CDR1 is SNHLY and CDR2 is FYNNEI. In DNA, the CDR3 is TGTGCCAGCAGTAGGGGAAGGGGAGAGCAGTACTTC. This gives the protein CASSRGRGEQYF.

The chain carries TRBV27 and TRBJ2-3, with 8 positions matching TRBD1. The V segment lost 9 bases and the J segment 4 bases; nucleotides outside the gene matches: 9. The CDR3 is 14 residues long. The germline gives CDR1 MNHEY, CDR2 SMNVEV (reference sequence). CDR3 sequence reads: CASTRRGRSDTQYF. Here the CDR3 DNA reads TGTGCCAGTACCCGCAGGGGGCGGTCAGATACGCAGTATTTT.

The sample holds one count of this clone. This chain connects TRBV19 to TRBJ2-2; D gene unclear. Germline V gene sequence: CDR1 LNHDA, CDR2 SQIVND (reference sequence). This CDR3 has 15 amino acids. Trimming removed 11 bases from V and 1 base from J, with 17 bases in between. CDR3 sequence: CASESWYRNTGELFF. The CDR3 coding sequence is TGTGCCTCGGAATCGTGGTATCGGAACACCGGGGAGCTGTTTTTT.

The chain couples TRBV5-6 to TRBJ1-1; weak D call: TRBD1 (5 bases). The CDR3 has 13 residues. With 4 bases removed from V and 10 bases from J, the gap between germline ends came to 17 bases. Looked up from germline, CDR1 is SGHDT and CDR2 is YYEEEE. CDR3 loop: CASSPSEDIRAFF. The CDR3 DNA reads TGTGCCAGCAGCCCCTCCGAGGACATCCGAGCTTTCTTT.

The CDR3 DNA sequence: TGTGCCAGCAGCTTCAGCGCGAGGCTTGAAGCTTTCTTT. This gives the protein CASSFSARLEAFF. The chain has TRBV11-2 and TRBJ1-1; no clear D gene. V was cut by 3 bases and J by 7 bases, with 12 bases left in between. Germline assignment: CDR1 SGHAT and CDR2 FQNNGV. CDR3 size: 13 residues.

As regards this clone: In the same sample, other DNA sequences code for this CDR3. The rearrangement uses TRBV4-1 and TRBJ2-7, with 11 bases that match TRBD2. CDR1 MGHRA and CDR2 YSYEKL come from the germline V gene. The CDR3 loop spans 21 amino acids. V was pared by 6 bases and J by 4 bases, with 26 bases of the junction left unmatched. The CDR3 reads CASSLRVAGGPMSSVNYEQYF. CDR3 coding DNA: TGCGCCAGCAGTCTCCGGGTAGCGGGAGGGCCAATGAGCAGTGTCAATTACGAGCAGTACTTC.

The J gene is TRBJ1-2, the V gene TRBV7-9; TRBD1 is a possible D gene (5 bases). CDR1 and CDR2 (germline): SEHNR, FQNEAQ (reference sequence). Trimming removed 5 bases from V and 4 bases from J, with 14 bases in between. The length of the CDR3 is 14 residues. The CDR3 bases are TGTGCCAGCAGCCCCGATGGGGGAGTCTATGGCTACACCTTC. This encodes CASSPDGGVYGYTF.

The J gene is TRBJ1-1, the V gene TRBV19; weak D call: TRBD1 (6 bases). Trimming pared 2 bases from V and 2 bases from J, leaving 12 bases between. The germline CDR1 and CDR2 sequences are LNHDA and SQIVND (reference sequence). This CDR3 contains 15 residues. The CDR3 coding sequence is TGTGCCAGTAGTATAAGATCGACAGGAAACACTGAAGCTTTCTTT. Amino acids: CASSIRSTGNTEAFF.

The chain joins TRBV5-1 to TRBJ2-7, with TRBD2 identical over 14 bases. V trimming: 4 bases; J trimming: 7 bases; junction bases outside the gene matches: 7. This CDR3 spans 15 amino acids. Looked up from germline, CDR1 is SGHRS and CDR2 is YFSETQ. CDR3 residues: CASSPGTSGGLEQYF. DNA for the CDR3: TGCGCCAGCAGCCCCGGGACTAGCGGGGGTCTGGAGCAGTACTTC.

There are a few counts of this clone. CDR3 sequence reads: CASSENSNQPQHF. The CDR3 DNA reads as TGTGCCAGCAGTGAGAATTCCAATCAGCCCCAGCATTTT. The chain employs TRBV25-1 and TRBJ1-5; no clear D gene. This CDR3 region has 13 residues. Germline CDR1 reads MGHDK; CDR2 reads SYGVNS. Trimming left V 3 bases short and J 3 bases short, with 6 bases between. The whole variable domain, filled in from reference TRBV25-1 and TRBJ1-5, reads EADIYQTPRYLVIGTGKKITLECSQTMGHDKMYWYQQDPGMELHLIHYSYGVNSTEKGDLSSESTVSRIRTEHFPLTLESARPSHTSQYLCASSENSNQPQHFGDGTRLSIL.

Here the CDR3 DNA reads TGTGCCAGCATGTCGACGGGTCAGCCCCAGCATTTT. Its protein product is CASMSTGQPQHF. The chain uses TRBV28 and TRBJ1-5; D not resolved. V was clipped by 7 bases and J by 6 bases, with 10 bases between them. The germline gives CDR1 MDHEN, CDR2 SYDVKM. The CDR3 is 12 residues long. Variable domain in full (rest from reference TRBV28 and TRBJ1-5): DVKVTQSSRYLVKRTGEKVFLECVQDMDHENMFWYRQDPGLGLRLIYFSYDVKMKEKGDIPEGYSVSREKKERFSLILESASTNQTSMYLCASMSTGQPQHFGDGTRLSIL.

CDR3 protein: CASSLGSAEGETQYF. As DNA, the CDR3 is TGCGCCAGCAGCTTGGGATCCGCAGAAGGAGAGACCCAGTACTTC. This chain links TRBV5-1 with TRBJ2-5; D is unclear. Trimming left V 0 bases short and J 4 bases short, with 13 bases between. CDR3 length: 15 residues. Germline V gene sequence: CDR1 SGHRS, CDR2 YFSETQ. Complete variable domain (other parts from reference TRBV5-1 and TRBJ2-5): KAGVTQTPRYLIKTRGQQVTLSCSPISGHRSVSWYQQTPGQGLQFLFEYFSETQRNKGNFPGRFSGRQFSNSRSEMNVSTLELGDSALYLCASSLGSAEGETQYFGPGTRLLVL.

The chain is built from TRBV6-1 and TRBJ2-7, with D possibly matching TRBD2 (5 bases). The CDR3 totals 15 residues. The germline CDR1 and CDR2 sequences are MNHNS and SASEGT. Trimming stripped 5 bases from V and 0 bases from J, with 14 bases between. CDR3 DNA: TGTGCCAGCAGTATTGACACTAGGAGCTCCTACGAGCAGTACTTC. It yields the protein CASSIDTRSSYEQYF.

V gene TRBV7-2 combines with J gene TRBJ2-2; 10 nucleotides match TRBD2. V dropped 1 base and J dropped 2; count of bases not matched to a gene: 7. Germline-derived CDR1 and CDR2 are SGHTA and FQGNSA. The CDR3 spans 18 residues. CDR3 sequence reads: CASSLVLAGALNTGELFF. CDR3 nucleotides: TGTGCCAGCAGCTTAGTTCTAGCGGGAGCCCTCAACACCGGGGAGCTGTTTTTT.

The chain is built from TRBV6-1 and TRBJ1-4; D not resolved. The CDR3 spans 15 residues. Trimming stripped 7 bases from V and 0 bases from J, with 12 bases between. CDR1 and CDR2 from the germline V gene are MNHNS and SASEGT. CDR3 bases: TGTGCCAGCAATAGAGCAGCCGCAACTAATGAAAAACTGTTTTTT. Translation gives CASNRAAATNEKLFF.

CDR3 nucleotides: TGTGCCAGCAGTGAAGGTGGCGGGAGGGCCGGAGAGCAGTACTTC. It encodes CASSEGGGRAGEQYF. This sequence joins TRBV6-1 and TRBJ2-7, with 9 nucleotides matching TRBD2. Germline V gene data show CDR1 as MNHNS and CDR2 as SASEGT. The CDR3 runs to 15 residues. V gave up 1 base and J gave up 7 bases; unmatched junction bases: 8.

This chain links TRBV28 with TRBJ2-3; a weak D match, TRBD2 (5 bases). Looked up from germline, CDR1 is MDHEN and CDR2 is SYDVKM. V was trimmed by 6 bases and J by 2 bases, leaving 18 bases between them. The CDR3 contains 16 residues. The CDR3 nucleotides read TGTGCCAGCAGCTCGTCGGCGGCTCGGGACACAGATACGCAGTATTTT. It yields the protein CASSSSAARDTDTQYF.

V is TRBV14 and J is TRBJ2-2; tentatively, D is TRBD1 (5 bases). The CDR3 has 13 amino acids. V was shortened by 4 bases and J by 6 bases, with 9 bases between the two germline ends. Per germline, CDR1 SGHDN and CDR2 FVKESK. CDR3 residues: CASSPRQPGELFF. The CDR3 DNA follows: TGTGCCAGCAGCCCTCGACAGCCCGGGGAGCTGTTTTTT.

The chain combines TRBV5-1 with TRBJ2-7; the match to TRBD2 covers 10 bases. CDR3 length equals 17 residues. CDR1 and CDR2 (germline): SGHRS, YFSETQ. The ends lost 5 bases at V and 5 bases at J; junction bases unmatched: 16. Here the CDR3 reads CASSPGPLAGATHEQYF. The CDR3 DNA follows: TGCGCCAGCAGTCCAGGGCCCCTAGCGGGAGCGACCCACGAGCAGTACTTC.

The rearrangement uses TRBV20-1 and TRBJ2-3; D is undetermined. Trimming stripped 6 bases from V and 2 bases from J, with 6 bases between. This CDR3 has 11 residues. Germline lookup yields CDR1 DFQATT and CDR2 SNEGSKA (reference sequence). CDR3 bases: TGCAGTGCATTTTACACAGATACGCAGTATTTT. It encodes CSAFYTDTQYF.

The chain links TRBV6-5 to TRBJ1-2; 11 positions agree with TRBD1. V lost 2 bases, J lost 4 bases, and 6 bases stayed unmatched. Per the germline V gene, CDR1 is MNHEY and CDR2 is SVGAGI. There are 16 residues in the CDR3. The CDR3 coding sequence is TGTGCCAGCAGTTACGGTTCTGGGACAGGGGGCTATGGCTACACCTTC. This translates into CASSYGSGTGGYGYTF.

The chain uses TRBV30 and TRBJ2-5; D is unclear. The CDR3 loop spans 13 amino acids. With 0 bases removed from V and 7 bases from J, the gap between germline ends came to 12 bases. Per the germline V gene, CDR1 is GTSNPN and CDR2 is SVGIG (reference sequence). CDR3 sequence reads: CAWSVMMGGTQYF. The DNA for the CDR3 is TGTGCCTGGAGTGTTATGATGGGTGGGACCCAGTACTTC. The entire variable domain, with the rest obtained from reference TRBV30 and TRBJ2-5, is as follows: SQTIHQWPATLVQPVGSPLSLECTVEGTSNPNLYWYRQAAGRGLQLLFYSVGIGQISSEVPQNLSASRPQDRQFILSSKKLLLSDSGFYLCAWSVMMGGTQYFGPGTRLLVL.

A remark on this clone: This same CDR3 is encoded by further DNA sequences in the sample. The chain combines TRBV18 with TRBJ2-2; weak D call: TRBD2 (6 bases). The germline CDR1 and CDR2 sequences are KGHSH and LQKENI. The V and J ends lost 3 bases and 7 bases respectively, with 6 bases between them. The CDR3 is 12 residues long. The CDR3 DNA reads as TGTGCCAGCTCACCCGGGAGCGGGGAGCTGTTTTTT. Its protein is CASSPGSGELFF.

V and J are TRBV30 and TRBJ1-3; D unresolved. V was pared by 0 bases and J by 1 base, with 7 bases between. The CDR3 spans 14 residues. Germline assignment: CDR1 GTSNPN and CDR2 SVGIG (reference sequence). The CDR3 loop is CAWSVVGSGNTIYF. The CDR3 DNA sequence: TGTGCCTGGAGTGTAGTAGGGTCTGGAAACACCATATATTTT.

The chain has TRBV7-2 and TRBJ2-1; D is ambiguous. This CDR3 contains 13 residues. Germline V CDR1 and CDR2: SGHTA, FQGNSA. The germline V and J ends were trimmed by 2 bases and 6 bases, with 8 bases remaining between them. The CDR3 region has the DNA TGTGCCAGCAGCTTACCTTACGGCAATGAGCAGTTCTTC. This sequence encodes CASSLPYGNEQFF.